These 15 T cell receptor beta chains share one sample of origin, sequenced in a study of cytomegalovirus exposure and HLA in healthy donors. Profiling relied on immunoSEQ multiplex PCR, and the TCRdb table lists in-frame clones only, not all of them. The data contain 150,000 or so clones, about 95% of them singletons. Sequencing was done on a sample of PBMCs. Receptors originate from a young man in good health and CMV-seropositive.

The chain has TRBV28 and TRBJ1-5, with D perhaps TRBD1 (6 bases). The CDR3 runs to 14 residues. Trimming took off 6 bases at V and 8 bases at J, with 17 bases between the two ends. Looked up from germline, CDR1 is MDHEN and CDR2 is SYDVKM. The CDR3 nucleotides read TGTGCCAGCAGCACAGGGACCCCTTGGGAGCCCCAGCATTTT. Its protein is CASSTGTPWEPQHF.

The CDR3 region is CASSQGHQGLNTEAFF. For the CDR3, the DNA is TGCGCCAGCAGCCAAGGACATCAGGGCTTAAACACTGAAGCTTTCTTT. The rearrangement uses TRBV4-1 and TRBJ1-1, with a possible D match to TRBD1 (5 bases). This CDR3 is 16 amino acids long. Germline assignment: CDR1 MGHRA and CDR2 YSYEKL. V lost 1 base and J 2 bases, leaving 14 bases between the germline ends.

The chain recombines TRBV5-1 with TRBJ2-1; 12 bases line up with TRBD2. This CDR3 comprises 17 residues. Per germline, CDR1 SGHRS and CDR2 YFSETQ. After removal of 4 bases from V and 0 bases from J, the junction contained 5 bases not matched to a gene. CDR3 region: CASSRGLAGLSYNEQFF. CDR3 coding DNA: TGCGCCAGCAGCCGCGGACTAGCGGGACTCTCCTACAATGAGCAGTTCTTC.

The rearrangement links TRBV30 to TRBJ1-1, with D maybe TRBD1 (6 bases). Germline lookup yields CDR1 GTSNPN and CDR2 SVGIG (reference sequence). Trimming removed 0 bases from V and 3 bases from J, with 11 bases in between. This CDR3 comprises 14 residues. The CDR3 protein is CAWSVQGRDTEAFF. The CDR3 DNA reads TGTGCCTGGAGTGTACAGGGCAGGGACACTGAAGCTTTCTTT.

This rearrangement joins TRBV5-1 to TRBJ2-7, with D perhaps matching TRBD1 (7 bases). Germline V CDR1 and CDR2: SGHRS, YFSETQ. V was trimmed by 1 base and J by 2 bases, leaving 13 bases between them. The CDR3 extends over 15 amino acids. For the CDR3, the DNA is TGCGCCAGCAGCTTGTTTCAGGGGGGCGCCTACGAGCAGTACTTC. This sequence encodes CASSLFQGGAYEQYF.

This chain links TRBV5-1 with TRBJ1-3; 7 nucleotides line up with TRBD1. The CDR3 runs 15 residues. Looked up from germline, CDR1 is SGHRS and CDR2 is YFSETQ. Trimming took 4 bases from V and 12 from J; bases not matched to a gene: 16. The chain's CDR3 is CASSTGQVSDTNIYF. For the CDR3, the DNA is TGCGCCAGCAGCACTGGACAGGTCTCCGACACAAACATATATTTT.

This chain connects TRBV7-9 to TRBJ1-2; D is possibly TRBD1 (6 bases). Trimming removed 6 bases from V and 10 bases from J, with 12 bases in between. The germline CDR1 and CDR2 sequences are SEHNR and FQNEAQ (reference sequence). The CDR3 is made up of 11 amino acids. The CDR3 nucleotides are TGTGCCAGCAGGAAAGGACAGAACTACACCTTC. Its translation is CASRKGQNYTF.

V usage is TRBV28 and J usage is TRBJ1-2; 9 nucleotides line up with TRBD1. Germline V gives CDR1 MDHEN, CDR2 SYDVKM. The CDR3 sequence is 16 residues long. V dropped 1 base and J dropped 0; count of bases not matched to a gene: 3. The CDR3 DNA follows: TGTGCCAGCAGTTTATATGACAGGGGGTCTAACTATGGCTACACCTTC. Encoded protein: CASSLYDRGSNYGYTF.

This clone came up once. The V and J genes are TRBV28 and TRBJ1-4; TRBD1 matches 9 bases. The CDR3 is made up of 15 amino acids. The V and J ends lost 3 bases and 6 bases, in that order; junction bases with no gene match: 5. The germline V gene encodes CDR1 MDHEN and CDR2 SYDVKM. The CDR3 bases are TGTGCCAGCAGTTTGCCGGGACAGGGCGATGAAAAACTGTTTTTT. It is translated as CASSLPGQGDEKLFF.

The rearrangement uses TRBV27 and TRBJ2-2, with 10 bases matching TRBD2. V trimming: 5 bases; J trimming: 3 bases; junction bases outside the gene matches: 6. The germline gives CDR1 MNHEY, CDR2 SMNVEV (reference sequence). CDR3 length equals 16 residues. The CDR3 DNA sequence: TGTGCCAGCAGTGCCCGACTAGCGGGTTACACCGGGGAGCTGTTTTTT. Translating gives CASSARLAGYTGELFF.

A few counts support this clone. The chain has TRBV7-9 and TRBJ1-4, with D perhaps matching TRBD1 (6 bases). From germline, CDR1 is SEHNR and CDR2 FQNEAQ (reference sequence). This CDR3 is 17 amino acids long. V lost 2 bases and J 0 bases, leaving 13 bases between the germline ends. CDR3 sequence reads: CASSLLGTRATNEKLFF. The CDR3 bases are TGTGCCAGCAGCTTACTCGGGACAAGAGCAACTAATGAAAAACTGTTTTTT.

J is TRBJ1-4 and V is TRBV5-1, with 7 positions matching TRBD1. The CDR3 contains 17 residues. Trimming cost V 0 bases and J 0 bases; bases outside gene matches: 5. From germline, CDR1 is SGHRS and CDR2 YFSETQ. The DNA of the CDR3 is TGCGCCAGCAGCTTGGGACAGGGTACCACAACTAATGAAAAACTGTTTTTT. It yields the protein CASSLGQGTTTNEKLFF.

V gene TRBV28 combines with J gene TRBJ2-7; 9 bases fit TRBD2. The J segment lost 0 bases and the V segment lost 4 bases, leaving 13 bases of the junction unmatched. The CDR3 runs 18 residues. CDR1 is MDHEN and CDR2 is SYDVKM in the germline V gene. CDR3 nucleotide sequence: TGTGCCAGCAGTTGGCCGACTAGCGGACCTCGTAGCTCCTACGAGCAGTACTTC. It specifies CASSWPTSGPRSSYEQYF. Full variable domain (remainder filled in from reference TRBV28 and TRBJ2-7): DVKVTQSSRYLVKRTGEKVFLECVQDMDHENMFWYRQDPGLGLRLIYFSYDVKMKEKGDIPEGYSVSREKKERFSLILESASTNQTSMYLCASSWPTSGPRSSYEQYFGPGTRLTVT.

The J gene is TRBJ1-5, the V gene TRBV7-8; no clear D. Germline CDR1 is SGHVS and CDR2 is FQNEAQ. The CDR3 spans 13 residues. Trimming shortened V by 5 bases and J by 9 bases, and 14 bases separated the two germline ends. CDR3 sequence reads: CASSPGIRWPQHF. In nucleotides, the CDR3 is TGTGCCAGCAGCCCGGGGATACGTTGGCCCCAGCATTTT.

Only one count was recorded for this clone. The V and J genes are TRBV5-1 and TRBJ2-6, with D possibly matching TRBD2 (6 bases). Germline assignment: CDR1 SGHRS and CDR2 YFSETQ. The CDR3 extends over 15 amino acids. The V end was cut by 7 bases, the J end by 0 bases, with 11 bases between. The CDR3 here is CASFNGGSGANVLTF. CDR3 sequence (DNA): TGCGCCAGCTTTAACGGGGGCTCTGGGGCCAACGTCCTGACTTTC.